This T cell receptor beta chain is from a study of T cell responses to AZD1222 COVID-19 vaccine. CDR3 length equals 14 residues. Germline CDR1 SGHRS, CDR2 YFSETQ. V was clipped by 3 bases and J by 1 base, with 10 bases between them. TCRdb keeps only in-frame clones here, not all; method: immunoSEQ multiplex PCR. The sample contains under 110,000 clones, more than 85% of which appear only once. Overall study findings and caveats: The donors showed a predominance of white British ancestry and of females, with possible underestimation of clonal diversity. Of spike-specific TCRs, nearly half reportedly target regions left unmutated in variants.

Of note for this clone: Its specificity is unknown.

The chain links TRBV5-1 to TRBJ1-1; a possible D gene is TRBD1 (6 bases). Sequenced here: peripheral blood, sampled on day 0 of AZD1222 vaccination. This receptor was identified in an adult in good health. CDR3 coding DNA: TGCGCCAGCAGCTCAGGGGTACGGAACACTGAAGCTTTCTTT. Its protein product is CASSSGVRNTEAFF.